This is a list of T cell receptor beta chains from one sample in a study of cytotoxic CD8 clonotypes in ibrutinib-treated CLL. Method: immunoSEQ multiplex PCR; TCRdb's copy keeps in-frame clones and lacks some. Of about 130,000 clones listed, 70% to 90% were seen once; the top ten hold under 2.5%. The sample here was PBMCs, taken after 24 months of ibrutinib treatment. The receptors were gathered from a human donor with chronic lymphocytic leukemia. Both conserved end residues are part of each CDR3. Each record gives: V gene, D gene, clone size, J gene, CDR3 protein, CDR3 DNA. A D gene is named only where the DNA matches it firmly. Clone size is given for some rows only: seen once, a few or many times, or a class if the clone is expanded.

V gene: TRBV28; D gene: TRBD1; clone size: -; J gene: TRBJ1-1; CDR3 protein: CASSSDPGQRNTEAFF; CDR3 DNA: TGTGCCAGCAGTTCCGATCCGGGACAGCGGAACACTGAAGCTTTCTTT
V gene: TRBV19; D gene: -; clone size: -; J gene: TRBJ2-5; CDR3 protein: CASSPGETQYF; CDR3 DNA: TGTGCCAGTAGTCCGGGGGAGACCCAGTACTTC
V gene: TRBV28; D gene: -; clone size: -; J gene: TRBJ1-1; CDR3 protein: CASSFGTANTEAFF; CDR3 DNA: TGTGCCAGCAGTTTCGGAACAGCGAACACTGAAGCTTTCTTT
V gene: TRBV5-5; D gene: -; clone size: -; J gene: TRBJ1-1; CDR3 protein: CASSLASKGAEAFF; CDR3 DNA: TGTGCCAGCAGCTTGGCTTCTAAGGGGGCTGAAGCTTTCTTT
V gene: TRBV7-2; D gene: -; clone size: -; J gene: TRBJ1-2; CDR3 protein: CASSSARQNGYTF; CDR3 DNA: TGTGCCAGCAGCTCAGCGCGTCAAAATGGCTACACCTTC
V gene: TRBV2; D gene: TRBD2; clone size: -; J gene: TRBJ2-5; CDR3 protein: CASTAGGPPQETQYF; CDR3 DNA: TGTGCCAGCACCGCGGGGGGTCCCCCCCAAGAGACCCAGTACTTC
V gene: TRBV4-2; D gene: TRBD2; clone size: -; J gene: TRBJ2-1; CDR3 protein: CASSQGGSGVYNEQFF; CDR3 DNA: TGTGCCAGCAGCCAAGGAGGTAGCGGGGTCTACAATGAGCAGTTCTTC
V gene: TRBV5-6; D gene: -; clone size: -; J gene: TRBJ2-1; CDR3 protein: CASSQLAGYNEQFF; CDR3 DNA: TGTGCCAGCAGTCAGCTGGCGGGATACAATGAGCAGTTCTTC
V gene: TRBV7-9; D gene: -; clone size: once; J gene: TRBJ2-5; CDR3 protein: CASSLQGKETQYF; CDR3 DNA: TGTGCCAGCAGCTTACAGGGGAAAGAGACCCAGTACTTC
V gene: TRBV5-4; D gene: -; clone size: -; J gene: TRBJ2-3; CDR3 protein: CASSPYATDTQYF; CDR3 DNA: TGTGCCAGCAGTCCCTATGCCACAGATACGCAGTATTTT
V gene: TRBV5-5; D gene: -; clone size: -; J gene: TRBJ2-2; CDR3 protein: CASSSYPPGTGELFF; CDR3 DNA: TGTGCCAGCAGCTCTTACCCCCCAGGGACCGGGGAGCTGTTTTTT
V gene: TRBV28; D gene: TRBD1; clone size: -; J gene: TRBJ2-7; CDR3 protein: CASSHAGTGNYEQYF; CDR3 DNA: TGTGCCAGCAGCCACGCCGGGACAGGGAATTACGAGCAGTACTTC
V gene: TRBV9; D gene: TRBD1; clone size: -; J gene: TRBJ1-4; CDR3 protein: CASSPLWGQTEKLFF; CDR3 DNA: TGTGCCAGCAGCCCCCTATGGGGACAGACTGAAAAACTGTTTTTT
V gene: TRBV29-1; D gene: TRBD2; clone size: -; J gene: TRBJ2-3; CDR3 protein: CSVAGTRAQYF; CDR3 DNA: TGCAGCGTTGCCGGGACTAGGGCCCAGTATTTT
V gene: TRBV19; D gene: -; clone size: -; J gene: TRBJ2-5; CDR3 protein: CAIHTNQETQYF; CDR3 DNA: TGTGCCATCCACACCAATCAAGAGACCCAGTACTTC
V gene: TRBV7-9; D gene: -; clone size: -; J gene: TRBJ1-1; CDR3 protein: CASSLVGKNTEAFF; CDR3 DNA: TGTGCCAGCAGCTTAGTGGGGAAGAACACTGAAGCTTTCTTT
V gene: TRBV7-2; D gene: -; clone size: -; J gene: TRBJ2-1; CDR3 protein: CASSLQGTTSGEQFF; CDR3 DNA: TGTGCCAGCAGCTTACAGGGTACCACCTCTGGTGAGCAGTTCTTC
V gene: TRBV7-8; D gene: -; clone size: few; J gene: TRBJ1-2; CDR3 protein: CASSSREGNYGYTF; CDR3 DNA: TGTGCCAGCAGTTCCAGGGAGGGAAACTATGGCTACACCTTC
V gene: TRBV6-1; D gene: -; clone size: once; J gene: TRBJ2-1; CDR3 protein: CASSETTRNNEQFF; CDR3 DNA: TGTGCCAGCAGTGAAACGACTAGGAACAATGAGCAGTTCTTC
V gene: TRBV6-1; D gene: -; clone size: -; J gene: TRBJ1-3; CDR3 protein: CASSEAIPGNTIYF; CDR3 DNA: TGTGCCAGCAGTGAAGCGATCCCAGGAAACACCATATATTTT
V gene: TRBV7-3; D gene: TRBD2; clone size: -; J gene: TRBJ2-7; CDR3 protein: CASSEMGLAGEVQYF; CDR3 DNA: TGTGCCAGCAGCGAGATGGGACTAGCGGGAGAGGTGCAGTACTTC
V gene: TRBV6-5; D gene: -; clone size: many; J gene: TRBJ2-1; CDR3 protein: CASSPRKFF; CDR3 DNA: TGTGCCAGCAGTCCACGGAAGTTCTTC
V gene: TRBV5-6; D gene: -; clone size: -; J gene: TRBJ2-1; CDR3 protein: CASSPTGRDEQFF; CDR3 DNA: TGTGCCAGCAGCCCCACGGGGCGGGATGAGCAGTTCTTC
V gene: TRBV2; D gene: TRBD2; clone size: -; J gene: TRBJ2-7; CDR3 protein: CASSVGSSGVYEQYF; CDR3 DNA: TGTGCCAGCAGTGTTGGGTCTAGCGGAGTGTACGAGCAGTACTTC
V gene: TRBV14; D gene: TRBD2; clone size: -; J gene: TRBJ2-3; CDR3 protein: CASSQERGTSGGTDTQYF; CDR3 DNA: TGTGCCAGCAGCCAAGAAAGGGGGACTAGCGGGGGCACAGATACGCAGTATTTT
V gene: TRBV28; D gene: TRBD1; clone size: -; J gene: TRBJ2-7; CDR3 protein: CASSPTGISYEQYF; CDR3 DNA: TGTGCCAGCAGCCCGACAGGGATCTCCTACGAGCAGTACTTC
V gene: TRBV28; D gene: -; clone size: -; J gene: TRBJ2-3; CDR3 protein: CASSLGGASEDTQYF; CDR3 DNA: TGTGCCAGCAGTTTGGGAGGTGCTTCTGAAGATACGCAGTATTTT
V gene: TRBV28; D gene: -; clone size: -; J gene: TRBJ1-3; CDR3 protein: CASSRPKVAGNTIYF; CDR3 DNA: TGTGCCAGCAGCCGTCCGAAGGTAGCTGGAAACACCATATATTTT
V gene: TRBV18; D gene: -; clone size: -; J gene: TRBJ2-5; CDR3 protein: CASSRGEEETQYF; CDR3 DNA: TGTGCCAGCTCACGCGGTGAGGAGGAGACCCAGTACTTC
V gene: TRBV18; D gene: TRBD1; clone size: -; J gene: TRBJ2-1; CDR3 protein: CASSLTGVARGGNEQFF; CDR3 DNA: TGTGCCAGCTCATTGACAGGGGTTGCGCGGGGCGGCAATGAGCAGTTCTTC
V gene: TRBV28; D gene: TRBD1; clone size: -; J gene: TRBJ1-2; CDR3 protein: CASSPGTGNYGYTF; CDR3 DNA: TGTGCCAGCAGCCCTGGGACAGGGAACTATGGCTACACCTTC
V gene: TRBV28; D gene: TRBD2; clone size: once; J gene: TRBJ2-1; CDR3 protein: CASSGGGWRAQNEQFF; CDR3 DNA: TGTGCCAGCAGTGGGGGGGGATGGCGGGCTCAGAATGAGCAGTTCTTC
V gene: TRBV11-2; D gene: -; clone size: -; J gene: TRBJ2-5; CDR3 protein: CARGGTLTETQYF; CDR3 DNA: TGTGCTAGGGGGGGGACGCTTACGGAGACCCAGTACTTC
V gene: TRBV10-2; D gene: TRBD1; clone size: -; J gene: TRBJ1-1; CDR3 protein: CASKPTIKQGHMNTEAFF; CDR3 DNA: TGCGCCAGCAAACCGACTATCAAACAGGGGCACATGAACACTGAAGCTTTCTTT
V gene: TRBV5-1; D gene: TRBD2; clone size: once; J gene: TRBJ2-7; CDR3 protein: CASSQRGLTYEQYF; CDR3 DNA: TGCGCCAGCAGCCAGCGGGGCCTTACCTACGAGCAGTACTTC
V gene: TRBV2; D gene: -; clone size: -; J gene: TRBJ2-1; CDR3 protein: CASSVESGAGNEQFF; CDR3 DNA: TGTGCCAGCAGTGTAGAGTCCGGGGCAGGGAATGAGCAGTTCTTC
V gene: TRBV7-2; D gene: -; clone size: -; J gene: TRBJ2-7; CDR3 protein: CASSPPHLYEQYF; CDR3 DNA: TGTGCCAGCAGCCCCCCCCACTTATACGAGCAGTACTTC
V gene: TRBV11-2; D gene: -; clone size: -; J gene: TRBJ1-4; CDR3 protein: CASRSWGGANEKLFF; CDR3 DNA: TGTGCCAGCCGCAGTTGGGGGGGCGCTAATGAAAAACTGTTTTTT